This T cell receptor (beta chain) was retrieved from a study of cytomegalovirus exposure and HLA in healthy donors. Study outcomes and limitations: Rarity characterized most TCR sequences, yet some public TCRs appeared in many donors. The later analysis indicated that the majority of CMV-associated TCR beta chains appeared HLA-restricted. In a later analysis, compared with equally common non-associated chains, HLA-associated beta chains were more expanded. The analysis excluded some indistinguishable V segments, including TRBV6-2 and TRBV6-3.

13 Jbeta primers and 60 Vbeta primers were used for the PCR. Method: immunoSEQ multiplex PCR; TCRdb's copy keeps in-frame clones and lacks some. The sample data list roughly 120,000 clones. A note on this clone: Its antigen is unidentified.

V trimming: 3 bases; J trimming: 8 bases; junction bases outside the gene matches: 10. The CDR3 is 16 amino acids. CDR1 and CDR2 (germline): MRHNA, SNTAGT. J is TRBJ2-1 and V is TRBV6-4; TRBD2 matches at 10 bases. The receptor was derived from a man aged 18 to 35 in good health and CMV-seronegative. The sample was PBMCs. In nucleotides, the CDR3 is TGTGCCAGCAGTGAATCCAGCGGGGGGGCCAGTGATGAGCAGTTCTTC. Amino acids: CASSESSGGASDEQFF.